The source of this T cell receptor beta chain is a study of blood T cells in healthy people across ages. Overall study results and limits: From one million sequenced T cells, diversity estimates were lower bounds.

With a J-beta primer mix and a sample-barcoded 5' primer, a second PCR ran about 7 to 11 cycles. Carrying 12 random nucleotides, a template-switch adaptor labeled each individual cDNA molecule. TCRdb reanalysed the 5' RACE reads using MiXCR and keeps one entry per CDR3 protein. The sample comprises approximately 800,000 distinct CDR3 sequences, roughly 24% of which are singletons, and about 3% rests with the top ten. The table lists this clonotype with many counts. The antigen is unknown. CDR1 MNHNY and CDR2 SVGAGI come from the germline V gene (reference sequence). This CDR3 is built from 14 residues. Losses at the gene ends were 5 bases for V and 1 base for J; bases not matched to a gene: 3. These records were also assigned to another study, of T cells of mothers and their children. This second study says: All donors were healthy and Caucasian; they were a few mothers and their six children. Reads recorded for TCR beta CDR3 numbered over 9 million per mother and some 3.3 million per child.

This receptor was obtained from a boy aged 5-17 years in good health. The sequencing input was blood. V usage is TRBV6-6 and J usage is TRBJ1-1, with 8 bases identical to TRBD1. The DNA for the CDR3 is TGTGCCAGCAGTCGGGACAGGACGAACACTGAAGCTTTCTTT. Protein product: CASSRDRTNTEAFF.